Below are 8 T cell receptor beta chains sequenced from a single sample in a study of vaccination and CD4 T cells after COVID-19. Treatment defined: approximately 9-day PBMC culture with coronavirus spike peptide pools or control peptides (ViraFEST assay). Oncomine TCR Beta short-read sequencing was applied to DNA from cultured CD4+ T cells. One entry per CDR3 protein results from TCRdb running MiXCR on the PCR reads. The profile shows fewer than 15,000 distinct CDR3 sequences, about 48% of them singletons. These TCRs' antigens remain unknown. The starting material was CD4+ T cells from blood, cultured in vitro, obtained before SARS-CoV-2 vaccination. Receptors originate from a human donor who had recovered from COVID-19.

The chain is built from TRBV7-3 and TRBJ1-2, with 8 bases that match TRBD1. From germline, CDR1 is SGHTA and CDR2 FQGTGA. V shed 1 base, J shed 4 bases, and the junction held 2 bases outside the gene matches. The CDR3 consists of 14 residues. The CDR3 nucleotides are TGTGCCAGCAGCTTAAATGACAGGGGCTATGGCTACACCTTC. This encodes CASSLNDRGYGYTF. Looking up the rest from reference TRBV7-3 and TRBJ1-2 gives the full variable domain: GAGVSQTPSNKVTEKGKYVELRCDPISGHTALYWYRQSLGQGPEFLIYFQGTGAADDSGLPNDRFFAVRPEGSVSTLKIQRTERGDSAVYLCASSLNDRGYGYTFGSGTRLTVV.

J is TRBJ2-3 and V is TRBV2, with D unresolved. Germline V gene lookup returns CDR1 SNHLY and CDR2 FYNNEI. Trimming took 8 bases from V and 0 from J, leaving 3 bases between them. CDR3 size: 11 residues. The CDR3 DNA is TGTGCCAGCGGAAGCACAGATACGCAGTATTTT. This gives the protein CASGSTDTQYF.

The chain has TRBV12-3 or TRBV12-4 and TRBJ2-7; TRBD2 matches 14 bases. The ends lost 6 bases at V and 5 bases at J; junction bases unmatched: 9. The CDR3 is made up of 16 amino acids. The CDR3, as DNA: TGTGCCAGCAGCCCAACCGGGACTAGCGGGAGCCACGAGCAGTACTTC. It yields the protein CASSPTGTSGSHEQYF.

This clonotype was counted a few times. The V call is TRBV10-3, the J call TRBJ2-3; D not certain. CDR1 and CDR2 from the germline V gene are ENHRY and SYGVKD. This CDR3 is 16 amino acids long. The V end lost 9 bases, the J end lost 3 bases, and 22 bases lay between the germline ends. The CDR3 DNA reads as TGTGCCATGGCGCCGGACCCTCTTATTGCGACAGATACGCAGTATTTT. This codes for CAMAPDPLIATDTQYF.

The chain joins TRBV20-1 to TRBJ2-3, with TRBD1 matching 7 bases. The CDR3 is 15 residues long. CDR1 is DFQATT and CDR2 is SNEGSKA in the germline V gene (reference sequence). Unmatched junction bases numbered 10, after V lost 3 bases and J lost 4 bases. CDR3 nucleotides: TGCAGTGCTAGGTTGAGGGGGCAGGGGGCAGATACGCAGTATTTT. Encoded protein: CSARLRGQGADTQYF.

This chain connects TRBV6-1 to TRBJ2-7; the match to TRBD2 covers 10 bases. Per the germline V gene, CDR1 is MNHNS and CDR2 is SASEGT. V lost 4 bases to trimming and J lost 3 bases; unmatched junction nucleotides: 9. The CDR3 length is 16 residues. The CDR3 spells CASSVVAGGHLYEQYF. The CDR3 DNA follows: TGTGCCAGCAGTGTAGTAGCGGGAGGCCACCTCTACGAGCAGTACTTC.

The chain employs TRBV18 and TRBJ1-2, with D possibly being TRBD1 (6 bases). Germline V gives CDR1 KGHSH, CDR2 LQKENI. The CDR3 is made up of 14 amino acids. The V end was cut by 2 bases, the J end by 4 bases, with 11 bases between. This chain's CDR3 is CASSPGGMVYGYTF. The CDR3 nucleotides are TGTGCCAGCTCACCAGGGGGCATGGTCTATGGCTACACCTTC.

V gene TRBV18 combines with J gene TRBJ1-1; no definite D call. Germline values: CDR1 KGHSH, CDR2 LQKENI. Trimming removed 0 bases at V and 2 bases at J, with 10 bases between. The CDR3 loop spans 15 amino acids. CDR3 nucleotide sequence: TGTGCCAGCTCACCACCATCCGGGTTTAACACTGAAGCTTTCTTT. As protein: CASSPPSGFNTEAFF.